This is a list of T cell receptor beta chains from one sample in a study of multiple sclerosis patients with progressive multifocal leukoencephalopathy. Method: immunoSEQ multiplex PCR; TCRdb's copy keeps in-frame clones and lacks some. The sample records fewer than 35,000 clones, about 89% being singletons. Sequenced material: PBMCs. These receptors originate from a human donor with multiple sclerosis. The CDR3 runs from the conserved cysteine through the conserved F or W. Each record gives: CDR3 protein, CDR3 DNA, clone size, D gene, V gene, J gene. The D gene is left open where the match is weak. Only part of the rows carry a size: once, few, many, or a class if the clone is expanded.

CAVGALPDNEQFF	TGTGCCGTCGGGGCTCTACCCGACAATGAGCAGTTCTTC	NA	NA	TRBV15	TRBJ2-1
CASSLQGASNQPQHF	TGTGCCAGCAGCCTACAGGGAGCGAGCAATCAGCCCCAGCATTTT	NA	NA	TRBV11-2	TRBJ1-5
CAWKYGSYEQYF	TGTGCCTGGAAGTACGGCTCCTACGAGCAGTACTTC	NA	NA	TRBV30	TRBJ2-7
CASSEYRELTDTQYF	TGTGCCAGCAGTGAATATAGGGAGTTGACAGATACGCAGTATTTT	NA	NA	TRBV25-1	TRBJ2-3
CASSLARGVDTQYF	TGTGCCAGCAGCTTAGCCAGGGGAGTAGATACGCAGTATTTT	NA	NA	TRBV7-6	TRBJ2-3
CSVGQALMGYTF	TGCAGCGTCGGACAGGCCCTAATGGGCTACACCTTC	NA	TRBD1	TRBV29-1	TRBJ1-2
CASSVTSGGNLYNEQFF	TGTGCCAGCAGTGTAACTAGCGGTGGGAATCTGTATAATGAGCAGTTCTTC	NA	TRBD2	TRBV6-4	TRBJ2-1
CASSPRGGSYNEQFF	TGTGCCAGCTCACCTCGCGGTGGCTCCTACAATGAGCAGTTCTTC	NA	NA	TRBV18	TRBJ2-1
CASRRQTKGAGNTIYF	TGTGCCAGTAGACGACAGACCAAGGGCGCTGGAAACACCATATATTTT	once	NA	TRBV19	TRBJ1-3
CASSLGGSYNEQFF	TGTGCCAGTAGTCTCGGGGGCAGCTACAATGAGCAGTTCTTC	NA	NA	TRBV19	TRBJ2-1
CASWTGHTGTDTQYF	TGCGCCAGCTGGACAGGGCACACGGGCACAGATACGCAGTATTTT	NA	TRBD1	TRBV5-1	TRBJ2-3
CASSPGLAGYNEQFF	TGTGCCAGCTCACCCGGGCTAGCGGGCTACAATGAGCAGTTCTTC	NA	TRBD2	TRBV18	TRBJ2-1
CASSIEAAANTGELFF	TGTGCCAGTAGTATAGAAGCGGCCGCTAACACCGGGGAGCTGTTTTTT	NA	NA	TRBV19	TRBJ2-2
CSARQGTEAFF	TGCAGTGCTAGGCAGGGAACTGAAGCTTTCTTT	NA	NA	TRBV20-1	TRBJ1-1
CASSALLAGGPYEQYF	TGTGCCAGCAGTGCACTACTAGCGGGAGGGCCCTACGAGCAGTACTTC	NA	TRBD2	TRBV2	TRBJ2-7
CASSQDHRGSTDTQYF	TGCGCCAGCAGCCAGGACCACAGGGGCTCCACAGATACGCAGTATTTT	NA	TRBD1	TRBV4-1	TRBJ2-3
CASRSNGRAVNEQYF	TGCGCCAGCAGGTCGAACGGGAGGGCCGTCAACGAGCAGTACTTC	NA	TRBD2	TRBV5-1	TRBJ2-7
CASGASGELFF	TGTGCCAGCGGGGCTTCCGGGGAGCTGTTTTTT	NA	NA	TRBV7-7	TRBJ2-2
CASALDRVGYEQYF	TGTGCTAGTGCCCTGGACAGGGTGGGCTACGAGCAGTACTTC	NA	TRBD1	TRBV12-5	TRBJ2-7
CASSPAPGAEAGNTIYF	TGTGCCAGCAGTCCGGCCCCCGGGGCCGAAGCTGGAAACACCATATATTTT	NA	NA	TRBV28	TRBJ1-3
CASSHAETQYF	TGTGCCAGCAGCCATGCCGAGACCCAGTACTTC	NA	NA	TRBV14	TRBJ2-5
CASGVGGSTDTQYF	TGTGCCAGCGGCGTAGGCGGGAGCACAGATACGCAGTATTTT	NA	NA	TRBV9	TRBJ2-3
CSVEDWASGNLGQFF	TGCAGCGTTGAAGATTGGGCTAGCGGGAATTTGGGGCAGTTCTTC	NA	TRBD2	TRBV29-1	TRBJ2-1
CASSSGLAGYAETQYF	TGTGCCAGCAGCTCCGGGCTAGCGGGATATGCAGAGACCCAGTACTTC	NA	TRBD2	TRBV27	TRBJ2-5
CAWSLPVSEQYF	TGTGCCTGGAGTCTGCCTGTAAGCGAGCAGTACTTC	NA	NA	TRBV30	TRBJ2-7